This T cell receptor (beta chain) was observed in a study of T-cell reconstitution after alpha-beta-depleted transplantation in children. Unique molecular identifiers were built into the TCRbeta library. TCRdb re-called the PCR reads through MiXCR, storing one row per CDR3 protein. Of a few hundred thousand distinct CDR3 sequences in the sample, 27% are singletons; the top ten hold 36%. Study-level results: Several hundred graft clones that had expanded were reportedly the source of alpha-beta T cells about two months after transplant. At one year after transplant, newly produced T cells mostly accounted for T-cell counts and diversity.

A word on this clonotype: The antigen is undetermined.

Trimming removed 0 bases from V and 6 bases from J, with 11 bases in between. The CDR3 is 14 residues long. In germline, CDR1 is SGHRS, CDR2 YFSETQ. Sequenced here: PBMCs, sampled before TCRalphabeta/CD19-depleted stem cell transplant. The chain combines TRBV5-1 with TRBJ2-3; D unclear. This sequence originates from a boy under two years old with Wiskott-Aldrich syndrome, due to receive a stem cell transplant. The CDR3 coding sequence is TGCGCCAGCAGCTTGGAGTGGGCTGCGGATACGCAGTATTTT. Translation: CASSLEWAADTQYF.